This T cell receptor beta chain was retrieved from a study of cytomegalovirus exposure and HLA in healthy donors. Overall study findings and caveats: Some public TCRs appeared in many individuals, while most sequences were rare.

The PCR had 60 Vbeta and 13 Jbeta primers. The assay was immunoSEQ multiplex PCR, and TCRdb's table has in-frame clones only and misses some. Found here are 150,000 to 200,000 clones, around four fifths of them singletons; the top ten hold around 1.9%. A word on this clone: The antigen is unknown. Other DNA sequences of this sample code for an identical CDR3.

The clonotype was recovered from a woman aged 25 to 39 in good health and CMV-seronegative. Source material: PBMCs.

This CDR3 is CASSQELAGEETQYF. Written as DNA, the CDR3 is TGTGCCAGCAGCCAAGAGCTAGCGGGGGAAGAGACCCAGTACTTC. V gene TRBV4-2 combines with J gene TRBJ2-5, with 10 bases fitting TRBD2. Germline V lookup: CDR1 LGHNA, CDR2 YNFKEQ. The junction had 1 base not matched to a gene; V was cut back by 0 bases and J by 3 bases. This CDR3 spans 15 amino acids.